This T cell receptor (beta chain) was sequenced for a study of T cells after yellow fever vaccination. Points from the study as a whole: Clonotypes shared by both compartments, CD4 and CD8, made up a small share. Contaminants from the bulk population, in the form of abundant clonotypes, could be found in FACS-sorted repertoires. Most primary-vaccination clones reappeared after the booster (about 97% CD4, 75% to 90% CD8).

The CDR3 spans 15 residues. V was clipped by 0 bases and J by 8 bases; unmatched bases: 8. From germline, CDR1 is SGHRS and CDR2 YFSETQ. This clonotype occurred many times. Its antigen is not known. 5'RACE template switching generated TCR cDNA, adding a universal primer site and UMIs. TCRdb redid the calling of the 5' RACE reads with MiXCR, one entry per CDR3 protein. This table holds over 150,000 distinct CDR3 sequences, approximately 6.2% found once. Material: CD4+ T cells sorted from PBMCs, obtained on the day of the first yellow fever vaccination. This sequence was found in a young man who received the YFV17D yellow fever vaccine. V and J are TRBV5-1 and TRBJ1-1; 9 bases agree with TRBD1. The CDR3 DNA is TGCGCCAGCAGCTTGGTTACAGGGGGCCGCTTGGAAGCTTTCTTT. As protein: CASSLVTGGRLEAFF. Full variable domain (remainder filled in from reference TRBV5-1 and TRBJ1-1): KAGVTQTPRYLIKTRGQQVTLSCSPISGHRSVSWYQQTPGQGLQFLFEYFSETQRNKGNFPGRFSGRQFSNSRSEMNVSTLELGDSALYLCASSLVTGGRLEAFFGQGTRLTVV.